The sequence of this T cell receptor beta chain was determined in a study of cytomegalovirus exposure and HLA in healthy donors (TCRdb year 2017). Concerning the study at large: According to an earlier analysis of a few hundred of the donors, roughly 180 million T cells yielded over 90 million unique TCR beta sequences and 250 to 350 Gb of sequence data. In the later analysis, no new phenotypic data were used to find candidate immune exposures; instead, reliance was placed on TCR beta sequences and their occurrence across donors. Typing coverage differed by locus: A, B, C, DRB1 and DQB1 were typed in about 620-630 donors, DQA1 in roughly 510, DPA1 in some 570, and DPB1 in just under 490. HLA typing included class I and class II loci at four-digit resolution. Of the approximately 370 genotyped donors, 75% to 85% were placed in the genetic ancestry cluster associated with self-reported Caucasian donors. Donor age, sex, ethnicity and CMV serostatus were collected together with the repertoire data. In a later analysis, previously published TCR beta repertoires from 666 donors were re-analyzed and high-resolution HLA genotyping was added so that TCR occurrence patterns could be studied. The T cell repertoires of around 730 subjects were profiled by immunosequencing and related to cytomegalovirus serostatus. In addition to the first cohort of 666 subjects, a separate validation cohort of under 150 different subjects was used. On average, about 240,000 unique TCR beta nucleotide sequences were sequenced per donor among 398 genotyped donors of the cohort, with about 19% of those sequences being non-productive. An earlier analysis of 587 of the donors used high-throughput TCR beta sequencing to judge whether each TCR beta V gene segment behaved as functional or pseudogenic. The study aimed to test whether cataloging public T cell receptors could reveal signatures of past pathogen exposure. A handful of DR-DQ haplotypes were handled as single units for association and clustering because linkage in the cohort was strong. A later genetic analysis took genome-wide SNP genotypes for about 55% of the 666 donors and used that subset as a discovery cohort. Every repertoire in the discovery cohort had been generated on one and the same sequencing platform. An early release covering some 640 HLA-typed donors comprised about 300 gigabases of sequencing data and tens of millions of unique TCR sequences. The study combined high-throughput TCR immunosequencing, statistical association of individual TCRs with disease status, and machine learning to predict cytomegalovirus infection status. Overall results and qualifications from the work: In a later analysis, HLA-associated TCR beta chains were found to be more clonally expanded and to have lower generation probabilities than equally common non-associated chains. According to a later analysis, TCR association rates differed among HLA loci, with DRB1 alleles showing the most associated TCRs and HLA-C alleles showing the fewest. In a later genetic analysis, a missense DCLRE1C variant was associated with V-gene and J-gene trimming of TCR beta chains, and the association was replicated in an independent cohort. A further reported finding was that TCR beta sequences accurately predicted the HLA-A and HLA-B alleles for most subjects in the first cohort. While some public TCRs were present in many individuals, most TCR sequences turned up only very rarely across donors. In a later analysis, most CMV-associated TCR beta chains were found to appear HLA-restricted, with HLA associations seemingly driven largely by CMV exposure. In an earlier analysis of about 600 of the donors, most TCR beta V segments appeared in productive rearrangements about 87% or about 30% of the time, broadly matching IMGT annotations. When HLA alleles, especially DR and DQ, strongly co-occurred, TCR associations were difficult to assign to individual alleles. A total of about 180 TCR beta chains were listed by the study as associated with cytomegalovirus. The cohort was sequenced for TCR beta chains only, and without alpha or paired-chain data the features that could be detected were limited. Cytomegalovirus status was reported to be diagnosed by the classifier with high specificity and sensitivity in both the original and validation cohorts. In a later analysis, more than 15,000 TCR beta sequences were associated with specific HLA alleles at a false discovery rate of 0.05. HLA typing was unavailable for some donors at each locus, so association tests used only the typed subset. Correlated functional status among segregating V segments might be attributable to linkage disequilibrium, but an unknown experimental factor could not be ruled out. CMV serostatus was the only immune exposure information available for the cohort. The earlier analysis of a few hundred of the donors excluded fewer than 20 rarely observed V segments, including chromosome 9 orphons, because counts were too low. The presence/absence analyses assumed that sequencing depth was roughly uniform across donors, and that assumption may not be true. A cluster of highly shared sequence variants was judged likely to represent a technical artifact of the sequencing pipeline. A later analysis reported that several top co-occurrence clusters appeared linked to parvovirus B19, influenza, CMV and Epstein-Barr virus. In a later genetic analysis, fewer N-insertions in productive TCRs were reported among donors in an Asian-associated ancestry cluster than the roughly 700-donor mean. In vitro tests confirmed that three of the cytomegalovirus-associated TCR beta chains recognize cytomegalovirus antigens. The 87-base-pair reads could not distinguish some IMGT-functional V segments, including TRBV6-2 and TRBV6-3, so those segments were excluded. The authors suggested that the approach could potentially be extended to other disease states and immunological phenotypes.

Regarding this clone: The antigen it binds to is not known. No quality values exist for individual bases; no much larger clone is one base distant.

The library was produced with the immunoSEQ multiplex PCR assay. For the multiplex PCR, a mixture combining 60 forward primers for TCR Vbeta segments and 13 reverse primers for TCR Jbeta segments was used. A multiplex PCR assay on genomic DNA amplified the CDR3 region of rearranged TCR beta genes. Amplified TCR beta libraries were sequenced as 87-base-pair reads on the Illumina HiSeq System. The original pipeline was this. Across the 600 to 700 repertoires, a later analysis counted roughly 77 million unique TCR beta chains, around 11 million of which were shared by at least two donors. Raw reads were error-corrected and collapsed into unique sequences with a nearest-neighbor algorithm that merged closely related sequences to remove PCR and sequencing errors. V, D and J gene segments were assigned by aligning CDR3 sequences to IMGT reference sequences. For a sequence to be retained, at least a six-nucleotide match to both a V gene segment and a J gene segment was required. Rearrangements were classified as productive when the CDR3 lacked stop codons and remained in frame with V and J, and all other rearrangements were classified as non-productive. Following IMGT convention, CDR3 was defined as the stretch from the second conserved V-encoded cysteine to the conserved J-encoded phenylalanine. Sequences without an unambiguous match to a single V gene segment were excluded from the earlier analysis of a few hundred of the donors. In an earlier analysis of some 590 of the donors, a V segment was called functional when productive rearrangements were above 56.7%, and segregating when the standard deviation between donors exceeded 5%. A statistical classification framework was built to diagnose cytomegalovirus status from the catalog of TCR beta chain sequences. A later analysis assigned V and J genes by comparing TCR nucleotide sequences with IMGT/GENE-DB human TR gene sequences. A later analysis assigned CDR3 sequences and most-parsimonious VDJ recombination scenarios with the TCRdist pipeline. In a later analysis, each TCR beta chain was defined by its CDR3 amino acid sequence together with its V-gene family, and reads lacking a unique V-gene family were excluded. As a way to deal with suspected cross-contamination and a sequencing artifact, a later analysis dropped more than 500 nucleotide sequences that were highly shared and had low generation probability. In a later analysis, a clonal expansion index was calculated for each public chain from normalized within-repertoire ranks of inferred template counts. In a later analysis, generation probabilities were computed with a VDJ recombination model fitted to out-of-frame rearrangements, and the resulting probabilities were checked against IGoR. Hypergeometric tests were used in a later analysis to score TCR-TCR, TCR-HLA and TCR-CMV co-occurrence, with a repertoire-size bias correction applied to the TCR pairs. A later analysis estimated false discovery rates by permuting HLA or CMV assignments 20 times. In a later analysis, co-occurring TCRs were grouped using DBSCAN, and TCRdist sequence similarity was added for clustering within HLA-allele-positive subsets. Repertoires with fewer than 30,000 or more than 120,000 public chains were left out of co-occurrence clustering, as were a few repertoires with anomalous nucleotide sharing. This immuneACCESS table, as held by TCRdb, lists in-frame sequences with V and J called but not all clones. Of the missing ones, under half trace to an unresolved V gene in checked studies; the others have no known cause. The V and J calls and clone size come from that table; D and trimming were worked out from the DNA. The sample records about 150,000 clones, roughly 77% of which are singletons. Of the sample, approximately 3.7% falls within the top ten clones.

In total, roughly 670 healthy bone marrow donors made up the cohort. At the time of sampling, all cohort members were nominally healthy, though unrecorded immune exposures were likely present. Of the 650 to 700 cohort members, roughly 300 had positive CMV serostatus and 350 to 450 had negative CMV serostatus, and CMV serostatus was not recorded for the donor. A peripheral blood sample was collected from each donor, and TCR beta sequencing was performed on peripheral blood mononuclear cells. The Qiagen DNeasy Blood Extraction Kit was used to extract genomic DNA from the blood cell samples. Taken from the germline V gene (reference sequence), the CDR1 and CDR2 loops are LNHDA and SQIVND. Counted from cysteine to phenylalanine, this CDR3 has 16 amino acids. The retained sequence is limited to the CDR3, 48 bases, with the frame set at the first base. V is reduced by 4 bases and J by 2 bases, leaving a spacing of 15 bases between them.

The chain is assembled from TRBV19 and TRBJ1-5; tentative D gene TRBD1, with 6 bases matching. This receptor was taken from a human donor in good health. Sequencing was carried out using PBMCs. The encoded CDR3 is CASSNRGGLGNQPQHF. The DNA sequence reads TGTGCCAGTAGTAATAGGGGGGGTTTAGGCAATCAGCCCCAGCATTTT.